The present T cell receptor beta chain was sequenced within a study of shared clonotypes between healthy human individuals. Assay used: immunoSEQ multiplex PCR; TCRdb lists only in-frame clones, some missing. The sample has about 700,000 clones; around 72% are singletons. Remarks on this clone: This CDR3 is also generated by other DNA sequences in the sample.

Trimming cost V 4 bases and J 2 bases; bases outside gene matches: 4. Per the germline V gene, CDR1 is SGHRS and CDR2 is YFSETQ. This CDR3 has 15 residues. The sample comprised memory CD4+ T cells sorted from blood. Indicated subset: CD45RA-negative fraction. The TCR was taken from a woman under 40 in good health. The V and J genes are TRBV5-1 and TRBJ2-1; 9 nucleotides match TRBD1. This chain's CDR3 is CASSRDRVAYNEQFF. The CDR3 DNA follows: TGCGCCAGCAGCCGGGACAGGGTGGCCTACAATGAGCAGTTCTTC.